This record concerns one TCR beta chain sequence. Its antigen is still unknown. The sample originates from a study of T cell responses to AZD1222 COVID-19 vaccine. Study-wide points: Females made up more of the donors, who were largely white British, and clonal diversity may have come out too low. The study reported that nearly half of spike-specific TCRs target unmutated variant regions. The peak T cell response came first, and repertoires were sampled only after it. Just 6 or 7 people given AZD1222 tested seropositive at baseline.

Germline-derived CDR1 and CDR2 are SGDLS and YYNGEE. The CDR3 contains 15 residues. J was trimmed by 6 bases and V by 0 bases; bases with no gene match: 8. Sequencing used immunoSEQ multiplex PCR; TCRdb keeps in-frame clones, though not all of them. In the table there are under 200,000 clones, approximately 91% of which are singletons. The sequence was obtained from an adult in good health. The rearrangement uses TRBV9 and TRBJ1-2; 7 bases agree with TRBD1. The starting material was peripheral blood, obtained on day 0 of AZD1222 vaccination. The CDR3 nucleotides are TGTGCCAGCAGCGTAGGATGGACAGGTGTGGATGGCTACACCTTC. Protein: CASSVGWTGVDGYTF.